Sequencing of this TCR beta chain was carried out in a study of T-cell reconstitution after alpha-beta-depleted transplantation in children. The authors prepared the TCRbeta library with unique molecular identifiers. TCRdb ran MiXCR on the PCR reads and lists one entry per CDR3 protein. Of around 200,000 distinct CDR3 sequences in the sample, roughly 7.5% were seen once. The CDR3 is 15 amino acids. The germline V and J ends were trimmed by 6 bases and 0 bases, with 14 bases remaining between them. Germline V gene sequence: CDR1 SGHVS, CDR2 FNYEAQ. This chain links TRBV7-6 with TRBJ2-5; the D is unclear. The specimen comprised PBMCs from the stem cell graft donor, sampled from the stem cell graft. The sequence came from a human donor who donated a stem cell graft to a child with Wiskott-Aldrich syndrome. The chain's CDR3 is CASRNLRGDQETQYF. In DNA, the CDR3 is TGTGCCAGCAGAAACCTAAGAGGCGACCAAGAGACCCAGTACTTC.